This TCR beta chain was sequenced for a study of cytomegalovirus exposure and HLA in healthy donors (dated by TCRdb to 2017 to 2019). As for the study more broadly: According to an earlier analysis of a few hundred of the donors, 150 million to 200 million T cells yielded 90 million to 140 million unique TCR beta sequences and about 300 Gb of sequence data. An early release covering roughly 600 HLA-typed donors comprised 300 to 350 gigabases of sequencing data and about 90 million unique TCR sequences. Of the 300 to 450 genotyped donors, 81% were placed in the genetic ancestry cluster associated with self-reported Caucasian donors. The aim of the study was to test whether cataloging public T cell receptors could identify signatures of past pathogen exposure. The T cell repertoires of 666 subjects were profiled by immunosequencing and related to cytomegalovirus serostatus. In addition to the first cohort of hundreds of subjects, a separate validation cohort of 100 to 150 different subjects was used. The study combined high-throughput TCR immunosequencing, statistical association of individual TCRs with disease status, and machine learning to predict cytomegalovirus infection status. To study patterns of TCR occurrence, a later analysis re-analyzed previously published TCR beta repertoires from 700 or so donors and added high-resolution HLA genotyping. Rather than using new phenotypic data, the later analysis identified candidate immune exposures from TCR beta sequences and from how often those sequences occurred across donors. An earlier analysis of 500 to 750 of the donors applied high-throughput TCR beta sequencing to assess whether each TCR beta V gene segment acted as functional or pseudogenic. Donor age, sex, ethnicity and CMV serostatus were compiled alongside the repertoire data. In a later genetic analysis, genome-wide SNP genotypes for about three fifths of the roughly 670 donors were used, and that subset was treated as a discovery cohort. Every repertoire in the discovery cohort had been generated on one and the same sequencing platform. HLA typing included class I and class II loci at four-digit resolution. The number of typed donors differed by locus: about 620-640 for A, B, C, DRB1 and DQB1; roughly 510 for DQA1; around 580 for DPA1; and roughly 470 for DPB1. Roughly five DR-DQ haplotypes were treated as single units for association and clustering because of strong linkage in the cohort. On average, around 240,000 unique TCR beta nucleotide sequences were sequenced per donor among 300 to 500 genotyped donors of the cohort, with around 19% of those sequences being non-productive. What the research found in general, with its limitations: According to a later analysis, TCR association rates differed among HLA loci, with DRB1 alleles showing the most associated TCRs and HLA-C alleles showing the fewest. It was suggested by the authors that the approach could potentially be generalized to other disease states and immunological phenotypes. When HLA alleles, especially DR and DQ, strongly co-occurred, TCR associations were difficult to assign to individual alleles. A later analysis found that HLA-associated TCR beta chains were more clonally expanded and had lower generation probabilities than equally common non-associated chains. A further reported finding was that TCR beta sequences accurately predicted the HLA-A and HLA-B alleles for most subjects in the first cohort. Specific HLA alleles were associated with roughly 17,000 TCR beta sequences at a false discovery rate of 0.05 in a later analysis. The classifier was reported to diagnose cytomegalovirus status with high specificity and sensitivity in both the original cohort and the validation cohort. In vitro tests confirmed that a few of the cytomegalovirus-associated TCR beta chains recognize cytomegalovirus antigens. In this cohort, only TCR beta chains were sequenced, and detectable features were limited by the absence of alpha or paired-chain data. Broadly in line with IMGT annotations, most TCR beta V segments showed up in productive rearrangements about 87% or about 30% of the time in an earlier analysis of several hundred of the donors. Most TCR sequences were observed very rarely across donors, whereas some public TCRs were present in many individuals. In a later genetic analysis, a missense DCLRE1C variant was associated with V-gene and J-gene trimming of TCR beta chains, and the association was replicated in an independent cohort. According to a later analysis, parvovirus B19, influenza, CMV and Epstein-Barr virus appeared linked to several top co-occurrence clusters. Because HLA typing was missing for some donors at each locus, association tests included only the typed subset. The earlier analysis of 587 of the donors excluded about 16 rarely observed V segments, including chromosome 9 orphons, because counts were too low. Most CMV-associated TCR beta chains appeared to be HLA-restricted in a later analysis, and the HLA associations seemed to be driven largely by CMV exposure. Immune exposure information for the cohort was limited to CMV serostatus. Correlated functional status among segregating V segments might be attributable to linkage disequilibrium, but an unknown experimental factor could not be ruled out. A cluster of highly shared sequence variants was judged likely to represent a technical artifact of the sequencing pipeline. A total of around 150 TCR beta chains were listed by the study as associated with cytomegalovirus. A later genetic analysis reported fewer N-insertions in productive TCRs among donors in an Asian-associated ancestry cluster than the roughly 700-donor mean. The presence/absence analyses assumed that sequencing depth was roughly uniform across donors, and that assumption may not be true.

The library was made by the immunoSEQ multiplex PCR assay. The multiplex PCR relied on a mix of 60 forward primers for TCR Vbeta segments and 13 reverse primers for TCR Jbeta segments. The CDR3 region of rearranged TCR beta genes was amplified from genomic DNA by a multiplex PCR assay. On the Illumina HiSeq System, the amplified TCR beta libraries were sequenced as 87-base-pair reads. Turning to the authors' computational methods: Across the 640 or so repertoires, a later analysis counted roughly 77 million unique TCR beta chains, approximately 10 million of which were shared by at least two donors. Raw reads were error-corrected and collapsed into unique sequences by a nearest-neighbor algorithm in which closely related sequences were merged to remove PCR and sequencing errors. To assign V, D and J gene segments, CDR3 sequences were aligned to IMGT reference sequences. For a sequence to be retained, a match of at least six nucleotides to both a V gene segment and a J gene segment was required. Rearrangements were classified as productive when the CDR3 lacked stop codons and remained in frame with V and J, and all other rearrangements were classified as non-productive. Following IMGT convention, CDR3 was defined as the stretch from the second conserved V-encoded cysteine up to the conserved J-encoded phenylalanine. Sequences without an unambiguous match to a single V gene segment were excluded from the earlier analysis of a few hundred of the donors. In an earlier analysis of 587 of the donors, a V segment was called functional when productive rearrangements were above 56.7%, and segregating when the standard deviation between donors exceeded 5%. To diagnose cytomegalovirus status from the catalog of TCR beta chain sequences, a statistical classification framework was built. V and J gene assignment, in a later analysis, came from comparing TCR nucleotide sequences with IMGT/GENE-DB human TR gene sequences. A later analysis assigned CDR3 sequences and most-parsimonious VDJ recombination scenarios with the TCRdist pipeline. In a later analysis, each TCR beta chain was defined by its CDR3 amino acid sequence together with its V-gene family, and reads without a unique V-gene family were excluded. As a way to deal with suspected cross-contamination and a sequencing artifact, a later analysis dropped 450 to 700 nucleotide sequences that were highly shared and had low generation probability. In a later analysis, a clonal expansion index for each public chain was calculated from normalized within-repertoire ranks of inferred template counts. A later analysis computed generation probabilities with a VDJ recombination model fitted to out-of-frame rearrangements, and checked the results against IGoR. A later analysis scored TCR-TCR, TCR-HLA and TCR-CMV co-occurrence with hypergeometric tests, applying a repertoire-size bias correction to TCR pairs. In a later analysis, false discovery rates were estimated by permuting HLA or CMV assignments 20 times. In a later analysis, co-occurring TCRs were grouped with DBSCAN, and TCRdist sequence similarity was added when clustering was performed within HLA-allele-positive subsets. Repertoires with fewer than 30,000 or more than 120,000 public chains, plus five repertoires with anomalous nucleotide sharing, were excluded from co-occurrence clustering. Drawn from immuneACCESS, this table holds only the in-frame rearrangements with V and J called that TCRdb kept. Clones are partly lost; checked studies trace under half to an unresolved V gene and leave the rest unexplained. V, J and clone size derive from that table, while D and trimming were established from the DNA sequence. The sample contains about 160,000 clones, approximately 84% of them found a single time. The top ten clones comprise approximately 2.3% of the sample.

With respect to this clone: Its antigen specificity is not known. Per-base qualities were not stored, and no clone one base away is much larger.

The cohort was made up of 666 healthy bone marrow donors. Cohort members were all nominally healthy when sampled, although unrecorded immune exposures were likely present. The donor tested CMV seropositive, placing the donor among the roughly 270 seropositive members of the cohort. A peripheral blood sample was provided by each donor, and peripheral blood mononuclear cells were used for TCR beta sequencing. Genomic DNA extraction from the blood cell samples was performed with the Qiagen DNeasy Blood Extraction Kit. Sequencing was carried out using PBMCs. The TCR was taken from a man younger than 35 in good health and CMV-seropositive.

CDR3 sequence: CASSLPQGAGNEQFF. The DNA sequence is given as TGCGCCAGCAGCTTGCCCCAGGGGGCGGGAAATGAGCAGTTCTTC. The chain is assembled from TRBV5-1 and TRBJ2-1; TRBD1 matches 8 bases in the middle. From the cysteine through the phenylalanine, the CDR3 covers 15 amino acids. The kept DNA is CDR3 alone, 45 bases in frame from the first base. V ends up 1 base short and J 7 bases short, with an unmatched junction base count of 7. The germline V gene provides CDR1 SGHRS and CDR2 YFSETQ.